The clone carrying this T cell receptor beta chain was seen more than once but under ten times. No antigen is known for it. The data were taken from a study of graft-versus-host responses after intestinal transplantation. Overall study context: As for transplant type, recipients had multivisceral, liver-intestinal, or isolated intestinal grafts. Among the recipients, all got anti-thymocyte globulin induction and then tacrolimus and steroids for approximately 3 years. Study-level points and caveats: Graft-donor T cell macrochimerism coincided with high graft-versus-host to host-versus-graft clonal ratios in allografts. Among recipient marrow samples, GvH clones were found; some appeared first in ileum or blood.

This CDR3 is built from 15 residues. Germline V CDR1 and CDR2: MRHNA, SNTAGT. V lost 4 bases and J lost 0, with 11 bases in between. Here immunoSEQ multiplex PCR was the method, and the copy in TCRdb shows in-frame clones only, minus some. The data hold about 78,000 clones, with more than 75% observed a single time. The gene calls are TRBV6-4 and TRBJ2-3, with a possible D match to TRBD2 (7 bases). Material: unstimulated CD8+ T cells sorted from spleen or lymph node cells, obtained before transplant. This clonotype originated in a human donor who was the organ donor for an intestinal transplant. CDR3: CASSAGGGSTDTQYF. As DNA, the CDR3 is TGTGCCAGCAGTGCGGGGGGCGGCAGCACAGATACGCAGTATTTT.